This TCR beta chain was retrieved from a study of shared clonotypes between healthy human individuals. The germline V and J ends were trimmed by 2 bases and 2 bases, with 5 bases remaining between them. CDR1 is SEHNR, CDR2 FQNEAQ, per germline (reference sequence). This CDR3 has 13 amino acids. Cells designated naive CD8 were CD45RO-negative and were positively selected for CCR7, with terminally differentiated effector memory CD45RA+ cells excluded. Using immunoSEQ multiplex PCR, the repertoire was profiled, and TCRdb retains in-frame clones only, with some absent. The sample records just over 2,000,000 clones, over 85% being singletons. Note on this clone: The sample has other DNA sequences that encode this CDR3 too.

This TCR derives from a young man in good health. The chain is built from TRBV7-9 and TRBJ2-3; D is uncertain. The sample consisted of naive CD8+ T cells sorted from blood. DNA for the CDR3: TGTGCCAGCAGCTTACCGATCACAGATACGCAGTATTTT. Translated, it gives CASSLPITDTQYF. Using reference TRBV7-9 and TRBJ2-3 for the parts outside the CDR3, the full variable domain is DTGVSQNPRHKITKRGQNVTFRCDPISEHNRLYWYRQTLGQGPEFLTYFQNEAQLEKSRLLSDRFSAERPKGSFSTLEIQRTEQGDSAMYLCASSLPITDTQYFGPGTRLTVL.